Below are 31 T cell receptor beta chains sequenced from a single sample in a study of T cells in Graves' hyperthyroidism and ophthalmopathy. Using RNA transcripts as the source, TCR beta CDR3 regions were amplified. First-round RT-PCR with HTBI primers amplified the TCR CDR3 region. Each CDR3 protein is one row after TCRdb ran MiXCR on the multiplex PCR reads. The table lists about 200,000 distinct CDR3 sequences, around 16% of them singletons. Sequencing was performed on blood. The receptors were gathered from a woman between 50 and 59 years old with Graves' hyperthyroidism.

There are many counts of this clonotype. V and J are TRBV11-3 and TRBJ1-1; D gene ambiguous. The V gene's germline CDR1 is SGHNT and CDR2 YENEEA. This CDR3 has 12 amino acids. V lost 5 bases to trimming and J lost 1 base, with 5 bases between them. Here the CDR3 reads CASSPQNTEAFF. The CDR3 DNA follows: TGTGCCAGCAGCCCGCAGAACACTGAAGCTTTCTTT.

The chain couples TRBV19 to TRBJ2-1; D not resolved. CDR1 is LNHDA and CDR2 is SQIVND in the germline V gene (reference sequence). Trimming took 6 bases from V and 6 from J, leaving 9 bases between them. The CDR3 is 12 residues long. This CDR3 is CASSFLTNEQFF. CDR3 sequence (DNA): TGTGCCAGTAGCTTTCTCACCAATGAGCAGTTCTTC.

The sample holds many counts of this clonotype. This chain uses TRBV20-1 with TRBJ2-4; a possible D gene is TRBD1 (6 bases). The CDR3 is made up of 15 amino acids. V lost 0 bases and J 5 bases, leaving 14 bases between the germline ends. CDR1 and CDR2 (germline): DFQATT, SNEGSKA (reference sequence). Here the CDR3 DNA reads TGCAGTGCTAGAGAGGGGGCAGCCGGCCAAAACATTCAGTACTTC. Its protein is CSAREGAAGQNIQYF.

This clonotype has just a few counts. The chain combines TRBV6-5 with TRBJ1-3; D is uncertain. The CDR3 covers 14 residues. Germline CDR1 reads MNHEY; CDR2 reads SVGAGI. V was shortened by 4 bases and J by 0 bases, with 7 bases between the two germline ends. This chain's CDR3 is CASSSTDSGNTIYF. DNA for the CDR3: TGTGCCAGCAGTTCGACCGACTCTGGAAACACCATATATTTT.

This clonotype was recorded at least ten times. This rearrangement joins TRBV5-1 to TRBJ2-7, with D perhaps given as TRBD1 or TRBD2 (5 bases each). This CDR3 contains 14 residues. Germline values: CDR1 SGHRS, CDR2 YFSETQ. V gave up 4 bases and J gave up 2 bases, with 13 bases separating them. CDR3 in amino acids: CASSTPGPPYEQYF. The CDR3 bases are TGCGCCAGCAGCACTCCGGGACCTCCCTACGAGCAGTACTTC.

About this clonotype itself: One base away lies a much larger clone, so this may be a sequencing read error. The rearrangement links TRBV20-1 to TRBJ1-2; D unresolved. Germline CDR1 reads DFQATT; CDR2 reads SNEGSKA (reference sequence). The CDR3 has 10 residues. Between the trimmed V and J ends, which lost 0 bases and 7 bases, there was a span of 3 bases. The CDR3 sequence: CSARERGYTF. The CDR3 DNA sequence: TGCAGTGCTAGAGAACGTGGCTACACCTTC.

This clonotype showed up just a few times. A much bigger clone sits one base away, suggesting this may be a read error. The chain uses TRBV2 and TRBJ1-1; D is unclear. CDR1 SNHLY and CDR2 FYNNEI come from the germline V gene. This CDR3 is built from 13 residues. The DNA for the CDR3 is TGTGCCAGCAGTGAAAACGTGGCCACTGAAGCTCTCTTT. Translation gives CASSENVATEALF.

The chain combines TRBV10-2 with TRBJ2-3, with 8 positions matching TRBD2. This CDR3 spans 14 amino acids. Looked up from germline, CDR1 is WSHSY and CDR2 is SAAADI. After removal of 3 bases from V and 7 bases from J, the junction contained 6 bases not matched to a gene. Here the CDR3 reads CASSDGTRLYTQYF. CDR3 sequence (DNA): TGCGCCAGCAGTGATGGGACTAGGTTATATACGCAGTATTTT.

About this clonotype itself: A read error is possible here, since a much larger clone lies one base away. The V and J genes are TRBV10-3 and TRBJ2-5; D remains unclear. CDR1 is ENHRY and CDR2 is SYGVKD in the germline V gene. The CDR3 totals 14 residues. Between the trimmed V and J ends, which lost 4 bases and 4 bases, there was a span of 13 bases. CDR3 coding DNA: TGTGCCATCAGTGGAAGTTCGACCGGAGAGACCCAGTACTTC. Protein product: CAISGSSTGETQYF.

In this sample, this clonotype turned up many times. The chain employs TRBV11-3 and TRBJ2-1, with D perhaps matching TRBD2 (7 bases). V was clipped by 1 base and J by 10 bases, with 26 bases between them. Germline-derived CDR1 and CDR2 are SGHNT and YENEEA. The CDR3 totals 18 residues. This CDR3 is CASSLGDRGGWLGIEQFF. CDR3 coding DNA: TGTGCCAGCAGCTTAGGGGACCGCGGGGGCTGGTTAGGTATAGAGCAGTTCTTC.

This clonotype was counted between two and nine times. The chain recombines TRBV7-9 with TRBJ1-6; TRBD1 is a possible D gene (5 bases). This CDR3 is 17 amino acids long. Germline CDR1 and CDR2: SEHNR and FQNEAQ (reference sequence). V lost 0 bases, J lost 9 bases, and 18 bases lay in between. The CDR3 is CASSLAGDGPMGSPLHF. Here the CDR3 DNA reads TGTGCCAGCAGCTTAGCAGGGGACGGACCCATGGGTTCACCCCTCCACTTT.

This clonotype has just a few counts. This sequence joins TRBV29-1 and TRBJ2-2; perhaps D is TRBD1 or TRBD2 (7 bases each). The V gene's germline CDR1 is SQVTM and CDR2 ANQGSEA. Trimming removed 8 bases at V and 5 bases at J, with 24 bases between. The CDR3 runs to 16 residues. Here the CDR3 DNA reads TGCAGCTCAAGCCAGGGGGGGGGGTGGGGGACCGGGGAGCTGTTTTTT. Its protein is CSSSQGGGWGTGELFF.

The table lists this clonotype with many counts. V and J are TRBV27 and TRBJ2-5; 7 bases line up with TRBD2. Trimming took 2 bases from V and 5 from J; bases not matched to a gene: 11. This CDR3 is 16 amino acids long. Germline V gene data show CDR1 as MNHEY and CDR2 as SMNVEV (reference sequence). The CDR3 nucleotides read TGTGCCAGCAGTTTAGGGTGGGGGAGGGCGGAGGAGACCCAGTACTTC. Encoded protein: CASSLGWGRAEETQYF.

This clonotype was recorded many times. This chain joins TRBV30 and TRBJ2-5, with 10 bases aligning to TRBD2. CDR1 is GTSNPN and CDR2 is SVGIG in the germline V gene (reference sequence). V gave up 5 bases and J gave up 2 bases; unmatched junction bases: 2. This CDR3 has 13 amino acids. The CDR3 sequence: CAWASGGQETQYF. The CDR3 coding sequence is TGTGCCTGGGCTAGCGGGGGACAAGAGACCCAGTACTTC.

This clonotype was seen at least ten times. This chain connects TRBV6-1 to TRBJ1-1; 9 nucleotides line up with TRBD1. This CDR3 spans 13 amino acids. V was pared by 7 bases and J by 3 bases, with 3 bases of the junction left unmatched. CDR1 MNHNS and CDR2 SASEGT come from the germline V gene. The DNA of the CDR3 is TGTGCCAGCAACACAGGGGGCTACACTGAAGCTTTCTTT. Amino acids: CASNTGGYTEAFF.

The chain combines TRBV5-1 with TRBJ2-2; weak D call: TRBD2 (5 bases). The CDR3 is 14 amino acids. Trimming shortened V by 3 bases and J by 0 bases, and 6 bases separated the two germline ends. Germline assignment: CDR1 SGHRS and CDR2 YFSETQ. The CDR3 DNA is TGCGCCAGCAGCTCGGAGGCGAACACCGGGGAGCTGTTTTTT. It is translated as CASSSEANTGELFF.

There are a few counts of this clonotype. The chain has TRBV7-3 and TRBJ2-2, with D unclear. Per germline, CDR1 SGHTA and CDR2 FQGTGA. Between the trimmed V and J ends, which lost 5 bases and 5 bases, there was a span of 9 bases. There are 13 residues in the CDR3. Here the CDR3 reads CASSDVGTGELFF. As DNA, the CDR3 is TGTGCCAGCAGCGACGTAGGGACCGGGGAGCTGTTTTTT.

In its sample, this clonotype was seen a few times. The rearrangement joins TRBV5-1 to TRBJ2-7, with D perhaps TRBD1 or TRBD2 (6 bases each). The CDR3 is 14 amino acids. V lost 4 bases and J lost 6, with 17 bases in between. Germline V CDR1 and CDR2: SGHRS, YFSETQ. DNA for the CDR3: TGCGCCAGCAGCCAACAGACGGGGGCAAGCGAGCAGTACTTC. This encodes CASSQQTGASEQYF.

In this sample, this clonotype turned up once. This clone may be a read error of a much larger clone one base away. This rearrangement joins TRBV29-1 to TRBJ2-3; TRBD2 agrees at 7 bases. The CDR3 loop spans 15 amino acids. Germline V gene data show CDR1 as SQVTM and CDR2 as ANQGSEA. Trimming cost V 7 bases and J 0 bases; bases outside gene matches: 10. Written as DNA, the CDR3 is TGCAGCGAGATAGGAGCGGGATCTAGCACAGATACGCAGTATTTT. Translation gives CSEIGAGSSTDTQYF.

This clonotype was seen ten or more times. The chain is built from TRBV12-3 or TRBV12-4 and TRBJ2-6; 11 positions agree with TRBD1. Unmatched junction bases numbered 14, after V lost 5 bases and J lost 2 bases. This CDR3 comprises 20 residues. In DNA form, the CDR3 reads TGTGCCAGCAGTCCGCGGGGCGTCCCGGGACAGGGGGCTGGGGCCAACGTCCTGACTTTC. Translated: CASSPRGVPGQGAGANVLTF.

This clonotype was observed a handful of times. The chain joins TRBV6-1 to TRBJ1-1; the D gene is possibly TRBD1 (6 bases). Trimming took off 6 bases at V and 5 bases at J, with 16 bases between the two ends. The CDR3 extends over 14 amino acids. In germline, CDR1 is MNHNS, CDR2 SASEGT. The CDR3 coding sequence is TGTGCCAGCAGGAACAGGGTGGGGGAAACTGAAGCTTTCTTT. This codes for CASRNRVGETEAFF.

This clonotype was counted at least ten times. This sequence joins TRBV27 and TRBJ2-5; 9 nucleotides line up with TRBD2. The ends lost 7 bases at V and 4 bases at J; junction bases unmatched: 7. Germline-derived CDR1 and CDR2 are MNHEY and SMNVEV (reference sequence). The CDR3 has 14 amino acids. The CDR3 protein is CASKAGLARETQYF. For the CDR3, the DNA is TGTGCCAGCAAGGCCGGACTAGCGCGAGAGACCCAGTACTTC.

This chain uses TRBV7-2 with TRBJ1-5, with a weak D call TRBD1 (5 bases). This CDR3 is built from 14 residues. Germline-derived CDR1 and CDR2 are SGHTA and FQGNSA. Trimming removed 1 base at V and 6 bases at J, with 10 bases between. This CDR3 is CASSLGQGSQPQHF. In nucleotides, the CDR3 is TGTGCCAGCAGCTTAGGGCAGGGTAGTCAGCCCCAGCATTTT. Full variable domain (outside the CDR3, taken from reference TRBV7-2 and TRBJ1-5): GAGVSQSPSNKVTEKGKDVELRCDPISGHTALYWYRQSLGQGLEFLIYFQGNSAPDKSGLPSDRFSAERTGGSVSTLTIQRTQQEDSAVYLCASSLGQGSQPQHFGDGTRLSIL.

This clonotype was found a few times. The chain couples TRBV5-8 to TRBJ1-1, with a tentative D call TRBD1 (5 bases). Trimming removed 6 bases at V and 14 bases at J, with 26 bases between. The CDR3 has 14 amino acids. The germline CDR1 and CDR2 sequences are SGHTS and YDEGEE. CDR3 nucleotides: TGTGCCAGCACTTCGGGACGGATGGAAAACCTAGGGTTCTTT. Translation gives CASTSGRMENLGFF.

There are many counts of this clonotype. The V and J genes are TRBV9 and TRBJ1-1, with D possibly being TRBD1 (5 bases). Germline V lookup: CDR1 SGDLS, CDR2 YYNGEE. The germline V and J ends were trimmed by 0 bases and 1 base, with 10 bases remaining between them. CDR3 size: 15 residues. CDR3 region: CASSVEGGGNTEAFF. The CDR3, as DNA: TGTGCCAGCAGCGTAGAGGGTGGGGGGAACACTGAAGCTTTCTTT.

J is TRBJ1-5 and V is TRBV6-1; D is unresolved. The V end was cut by 8 bases, the J end by 7 bases, with 12 bases between. The length of the CDR3 is 12 residues. Germline values: CDR1 MNHNS, CDR2 SASEGT. The CDR3 region is CASCAAGQPQHF. CDR3 nucleotide sequence: TGTGCCAGCTGCGCCGCAGGCCAGCCCCAGCATTTT.

The rearrangement links TRBV24-1 to TRBJ2-1; 8 bases are shared with TRBD2. V lost 3 bases and J lost 3; bases outside the gene matches: 9. Germline V gives CDR1 KGHDR, CDR2 SFDVKD. This CDR3 is built from 17 residues. The CDR3 coding sequence is TGTGCCACCAGTGATATCTCCGGGACTAGTCTCTACAATGAGCAGTTCTTC. Its translation: CATSDISGTSLYNEQFF.

This clonotype has a count of ten or more. This sequence joins TRBV27 and TRBJ1-1; tentatively, D is TRBD1 (6 bases). CDR1 and CDR2 from the germline V gene are MNHEY and SMNVEV (reference sequence). The CDR3 spans 15 residues. V was shortened by 7 bases and J by 3 bases, with 18 bases between the two germline ends. The CDR3, as DNA: TGTGCCAGCACAAGTGACACAGGGATCCACACTGAAGCTTTCTTT. Translating gives CASTSDTGIHTEAFF.

This clonotype showed up just a few times. The V and J genes are TRBV6-1 and TRBJ2-5; D remains unclear. Trimming removed 8 bases at V and 4 bases at J, with 14 bases between. This CDR3 is 13 amino acids long. Germline CDR1 and CDR2: MNHNS and SASEGT. CDR3 sequence: CASPSGVSETQYF. The CDR3 nucleotides read TGTGCCAGCCCATCTGGGGTATCAGAGACCCAGTACTTC.

This chain links TRBV28 with TRBJ1-1, with 7 bases matching TRBD1. The V and J ends lost 4 bases and 0 bases, in that order; junction bases with no gene match: 8. Germline V CDR1 and CDR2: MDHEN, SYDVKM. This CDR3 has 16 residues. The CDR3 spells CASSSSGTVMNTEAFF. CDR3 bases: TGTGCCAGCAGTTCATCAGGGACAGTCATGAACACTGAAGCTTTCTTT.

This clonotype has ten or more counts. The rearrangement links TRBV28 to TRBJ1-6; a weak D match, TRBD1 (5 bases). The germline CDR1 and CDR2 sequences are MDHEN and SYDVKM. Trimming shortened V by 6 bases and J by 3 bases, and 12 bases separated the two germline ends. The CDR3 spans 15 residues. In DNA form, the CDR3 reads TGTGCCAGCAGAATGGGACTTAACTATAATTCACCCCTCCACTTT. Its translation is CASRMGLNYNSPLHF. The full variable domain, completed using reference TRBV28 and TRBJ1-6, is DVKVTQSSRYLVKRTGEKVFLECVQDMDHENMFWYRQDPGLGLRLIYFSYDVKMKEKGDIPEGYSVSREKKERFSLILESASTNQTSMYLCASRMGLNYNSPLHFGNGTRLTVT.